The T cell receptor (beta chain) described here comes from a study of T-cell memory formation after mild COVID-19. TCRdb reprocessed the 5' RACE reads via MiXCR and lists one record per CDR3 protein. There are hundreds of thousands of distinct CDR3 sequences in the sample; around 15% occur only once, and just over 8% lies in the top ten. Germline CDR1 KGHDR, CDR2 SFDVKD. Trimming at V came to 8 bases and at J to 2 bases, leaving 11 bases not matched to a gene. The CDR3 runs to 16 residues. The rearrangement joins TRBV24-1 to TRBJ2-3, with 8 bases fitting TRBD2. This sequence was found in an adult woman who had mild COVID-19 (a few samples of this study predate the infection). Cell type and time point are not known. Sample: PBMCs or a T cell subset sorted from them (not recorded which). The DNA of the CDR3 is TGTGCCACCATCGGGGGTGTAGCGGGGAACACAGATACGCAGTATTTT. Translated: CATIGGVAGNTDTQYF.